A single T cell receptor (beta chain) is shown here with its context. Its specificity is not known. Data came from immunoSEQ multiplex PCR; TCRdb stores just in-frame clones and leaves some out. This sample has about 2,100,000 clones, with 93% found just once. This entry comes from a study of shared clonotypes between healthy human individuals. Study results and caveats: Relative to memory subsets, naive subsets generally showed larger estimated richness.

CD8 cells regarded as naive lacked CD45RO, were positively chosen for CCR7, and omitted terminally differentiated effector memory CD45RA+ cells. Germline V gene lookup returns CDR1 SQVTM and CDR2 ANQGSEA. The CDR3 totals 17 residues. J was trimmed by 5 bases and V by 6 bases; bases with no gene match: 16. This TCR came from a young man in good health. Some clones in this sample may be carry-over from other donors' samples. Sequenced material: naive CD8+ T cells from PBMCs. V is TRBV29-1 and J is TRBJ2-5, with 12 bases that match TRBD2. The CDR3 sequence is CSVGPPRLAGVRETQYF. The CDR3 DNA follows: TGCAGCGTAGGCCCACCCCGACTAGCGGGAGTCCGGGAGACCCAGTACTTC.